This T cell receptor (beta chain) was observed in a study of cytotoxic CD8 clonotypes in ibrutinib-treated CLL. Study-level findings and limits: Clonality measured at baseline exceeded age-matched healthy donors, tracking circulating CD8+ T-cell counts.

As to this clone: Its antigen is not known.

Clones were read by immunoSEQ multiplex PCR, and TCRdb kept only the in-frame ones, dropping some. The repertoire holds about 27,000 clones, over 55% seen once, with roughly 51% in the top ten. This CDR3 has 16 amino acids. Germline V CDR1 and CDR2: KGHSH, LQKENI. V dropped 5 bases and J dropped 2; count of bases not matched to a gene: 8. The chain joins TRBV18 to TRBJ2-3; 9 nucleotides line up with TRBD2. The sample in question was PBMCs, obtained after 24 months of ibrutinib treatment. This TCR was recovered from a human donor with chronic lymphocytic leukemia. CDR3 sequence: CASSKSGGRDTDTQYF. The CDR3 bases are TGTGCCAGCTCAAAAAGCGGGGGGCGCGACACAGATACGCAGTATTTT. The full variable domain, in which reference TRBV18 and TRBJ2-3 provide the parts outside the CDR3, is NAGVMQNPRHLVRRRGQEARLRCSPMKGHSHVYWYRQLPEEGLKFMVYLQKENIIDESGMPKERFSAEFPKEGPSILRIQQVVRGDSAAYFCASSKSGGRDTDTQYFGPGTRLTVL.